This is a list of T cell receptor beta chains from one sample in a study of blood T cells in healthy people across ages. Each CDR3 protein gets one entry after TCRdb re-called the 5' RACE reads with MiXCR. This sample has 700,000 to 900,000 distinct CDR3 sequences; about a quarter occur once, and the top ten carry less than 3.5%. The same data also contributed to another study, on T cells of mothers and their children.

Sequences were obtained from blood. Receptors were obtained from a boy between 5 and 17 years old in good health. CDR3s include the opening cysteine and the closing phenylalanine or tryptophan. D genes are given only for firm matches.

cdr3_aa	j_call	d_call	v_call
CASSRPGLRGNEQFF	TRBJ2-1	-	TRBV11-2
CASSPRPAASTDTQYF	TRBJ2-3	-	TRBV12-3/TRBV12-4
CAVSPRGSTNYGYTF	TRBJ1-2	-	TRBV10-3
CASTWTGTDTQYF	TRBJ2-3	-	TRBV12-3/TRBV12-4
CATSPRTGTGELFF	TRBJ2-2	-	TRBV15
CASSLGGLPSYEQYF	TRBJ2-7	-	TRBV7-9
CASSPVTLAGYEQFF	TRBJ2-1	TRBD2	TRBV7-2
CASSSTSGEYQETQYF	TRBJ2-5	TRBD2	TRBV5-1
CSAKRGQGYARAFF	TRBJ1-1	TRBD1	TRBV20-1
CASSLRRGADTQYF	TRBJ2-3	-	TRBV12-3/TRBV12-4
CATSGRENTGELFF	TRBJ2-2	-	TRBV24-1
CASSLDISGGHGYTF	TRBJ1-2	-	TRBV11-2
CASSFTTGQETQYF	TRBJ2-5	-	TRBV11-2
CASSLSPGQETQYF	TRBJ2-5	-	TRBV5-1
CASATDLDTQYF	TRBJ2-3	-	TRBV9
CASSPLAGGQFF	TRBJ2-1	TRBD2	TRBV11-1
CAWSTRYNEQFF	TRBJ2-1	-	TRBV30
CASSFRQVWNTEAFF	TRBJ1-1	-	TRBV2
CASSLRVGGFEQYF	TRBJ2-7	-	TRBV12-3/TRBV12-4
CASSPRKVGELFF	TRBJ2-2	-	TRBV7-6
CASSLALGGDITEAFF	TRBJ1-1	-	TRBV12-3/TRBV12-4
CSVEALYEQYF	TRBJ2-7	-	TRBV29-1
CSARGDPSGLNSYEQYF	TRBJ2-7	TRBD2	TRBV20-1
CASRRSSNQPQHF	TRBJ1-5	-	TRBV2
CASSPKRRGQFLDYGYTF	TRBJ1-2	TRBD1	TRBV6-1
CASSGGQGGQETQYF	TRBJ2-5	TRBD1	TRBV5-1
CSVGLDTQYF	TRBJ2-3	-	TRBV29-1
CASSRRGETRNTGELFF	TRBJ2-2	-	TRBV3-1
CASSLRAPGNGNTIYF	TRBJ1-3	-	TRBV12-3/TRBV12-4
CASHDPKSYGYTF	TRBJ1-2	-	TRBV2
CASSLTGNGLRGAEAFF	TRBJ1-1	-	TRBV7-3
CATSRALAGNEQFF	TRBJ2-1	TRBD2	TRBV15
CASRALAGEHNEQFF	TRBJ2-1	TRBD2	TRBV27
CAGSQLAGSSYNEQFF	TRBJ2-1	TRBD2	TRBV14
CASSALPTGNEKLFF	TRBJ1-4	-	TRBV7-6
CASKGEGAYEQYF	TRBJ2-7	-	TRBV27
CASSPGTGDGTEAFF	TRBJ1-1	TRBD1	TRBV12-3/TRBV12-4
CANRASDTGGSRTQYF	-	TRBD1	TRBV27
CASSLTGGYEKLFF	TRBJ1-4	TRBD1	TRBV27
CSARAGKNAYEQYF	-	-	TRBV20-1
CASSFSNTYEQYF	TRBJ2-7	-	TRBV7-9
CSVEKRATNEKLFF	TRBJ1-4	-	TRBV29-1
CASRPPGDRGGKLFF	TRBJ1-4	TRBD1	TRBV6-5
CASSSQGIHRTF	TRBJ1-2	TRBD1	TRBV28
CASSNPRAPYEQYF	TRBJ2-7	-	TRBV21-1
CASSFSGTQQETQYF	TRBJ2-5	-	TRBV7-9
CASSEGGGYTF	TRBJ1-2	-	TRBV6-1
CASSPSQQQETQYF	TRBJ2-5	-	TRBV18
CASSLNENSPLHF	TRBJ1-6	-	TRBV3-1
CSMATGWGSYEQYF	-	-	TRBV29-1
CASSFETPGVWETQYF	TRBJ2-5	-	TRBV12-3/TRBV12-4
CASSVGQGLYNEQFF	-	TRBD1	TRBV5-1
CASSPASGGAYEQFF	TRBJ2-1	TRBD2	TRBV28
CASSLLGQAPNEQYF	TRBJ2-7	TRBD1	TRBV5-1
CSVKGLADIQYF	TRBJ2-4	-	TRBV20-1
CASSQDSGGPTEAFF	TRBJ1-1	TRBD1	TRBV14
CASRVDLSGNTIYF	TRBJ1-3	-	TRBV12-3/TRBV12-4
CSASSGTGSSYEQYF	-	TRBD1	TRBV20-1